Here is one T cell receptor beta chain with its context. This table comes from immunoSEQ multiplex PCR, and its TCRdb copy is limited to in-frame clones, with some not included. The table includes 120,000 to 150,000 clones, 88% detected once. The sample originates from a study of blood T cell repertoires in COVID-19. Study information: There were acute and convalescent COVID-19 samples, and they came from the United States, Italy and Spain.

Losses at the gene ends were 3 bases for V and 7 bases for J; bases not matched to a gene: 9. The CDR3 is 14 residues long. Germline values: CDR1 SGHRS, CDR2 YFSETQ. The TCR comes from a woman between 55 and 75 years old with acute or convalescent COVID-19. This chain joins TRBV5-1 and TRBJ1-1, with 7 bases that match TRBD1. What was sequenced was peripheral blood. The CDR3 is CASSSQGTEREAFF. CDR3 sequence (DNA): TGCGCCAGCAGCTCGCAAGGGACAGAACGTGAAGCTTTCTTT.